Here is one T cell receptor beta chain with its context. Its specificity is unknown. CDR3 length: 13 amino acids. V was trimmed by 6 bases and J by 5 bases, leaving 13 bases between them. CDR1 and CDR2 from the germline V gene are LNHDA and SQIVND (reference sequence). This specimen belongs to a study of cytomegalovirus exposure and HLA in healthy donors. General observations from the study: About 87% or about 30% of the time was how often most TCR beta V segments were productive, according to an earlier analysis. Cytomegalovirus-associated TCR beta chains were listed, numbering more than 150. Indistinguishability led to the exclusion of some V segments, TRBV6-2 and TRBV6-3 included.

The PCR employed 60 Vbeta primers together with 13 Jbeta primers. Repertoires were generated with immunoSEQ multiplex PCR, while TCRdb's copy carries only in-frame clones and drops some. The repertoire has around 130,000 clones, 75% of them found once; the top ten carry less than 3.5%. The donors gave bone marrow, and they were healthy. This clonotype originated in a woman aged 40 to 50 in good health and CMV-seropositive. The chain couples TRBV19 to TRBJ1-2; D might be TRBD1 (6 bases). Sequencing was carried out using PBMCs. The CDR3 nucleotides are TGTGCCAGTAGGGGGACACCTAGTTATGGCTACACCTTC. Protein: CASRGTPSYGYTF.